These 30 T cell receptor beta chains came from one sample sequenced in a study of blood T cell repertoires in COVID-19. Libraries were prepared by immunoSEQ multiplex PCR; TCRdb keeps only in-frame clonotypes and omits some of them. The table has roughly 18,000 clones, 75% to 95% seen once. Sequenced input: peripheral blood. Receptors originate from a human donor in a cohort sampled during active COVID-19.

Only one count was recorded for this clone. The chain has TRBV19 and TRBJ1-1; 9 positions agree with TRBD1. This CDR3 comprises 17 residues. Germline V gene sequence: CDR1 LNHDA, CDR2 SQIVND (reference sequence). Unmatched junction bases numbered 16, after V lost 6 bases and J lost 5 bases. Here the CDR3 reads CASRTLGQGRKRTEAFF. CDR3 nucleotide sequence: TGTGCCAGTAGAACCCTCGGACAGGGGAGGAAGAGGACTGAAGCTTTCTTT.

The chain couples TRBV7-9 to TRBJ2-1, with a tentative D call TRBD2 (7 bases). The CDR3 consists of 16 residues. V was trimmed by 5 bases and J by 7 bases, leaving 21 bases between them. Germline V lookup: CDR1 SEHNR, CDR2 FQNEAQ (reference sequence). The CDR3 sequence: CASSPQGGAPGNEQFF. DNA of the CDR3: TGTGCCAGCAGCCCCCAAGGGGGGGCCCCTGGGAATGAGCAGTTCTTC.

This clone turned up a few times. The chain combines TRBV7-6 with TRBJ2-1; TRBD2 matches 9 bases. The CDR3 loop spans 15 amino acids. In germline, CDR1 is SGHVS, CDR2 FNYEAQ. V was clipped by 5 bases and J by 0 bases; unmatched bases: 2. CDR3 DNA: TGTGCCAGCAGCCCTAGCGGGGTCTCCTACAATGAGCAGTTCTTC. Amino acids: CASSPSGVSYNEQFF.

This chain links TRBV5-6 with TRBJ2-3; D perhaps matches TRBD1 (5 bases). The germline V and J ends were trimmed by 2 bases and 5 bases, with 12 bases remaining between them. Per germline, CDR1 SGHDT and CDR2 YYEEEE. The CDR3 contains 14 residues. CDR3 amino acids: CASSFSGAGDTQYF. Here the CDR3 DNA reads TGTGCCAGCAGCTTTAGTGGGGCCGGAGATACGCAGTATTTT.

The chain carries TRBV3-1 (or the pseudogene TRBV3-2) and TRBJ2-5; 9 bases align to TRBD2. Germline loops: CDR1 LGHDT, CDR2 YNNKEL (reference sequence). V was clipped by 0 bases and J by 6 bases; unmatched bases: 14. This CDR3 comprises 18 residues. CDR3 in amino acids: CASSQDHGGGAAIKTQYF. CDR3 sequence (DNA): TGTGCCAGCAGCCAAGATCACGGCGGGGGGGCCGCTATAAAGACCCAGTACTTC.

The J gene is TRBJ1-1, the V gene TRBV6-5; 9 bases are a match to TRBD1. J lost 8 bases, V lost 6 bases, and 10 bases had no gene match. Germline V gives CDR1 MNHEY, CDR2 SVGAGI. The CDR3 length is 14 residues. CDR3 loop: CASSQRDRAVEAFF. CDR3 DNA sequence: TGTGCCAGCAGCCAACGGGACAGGGCGGTGGAAGCTTTCTTT.

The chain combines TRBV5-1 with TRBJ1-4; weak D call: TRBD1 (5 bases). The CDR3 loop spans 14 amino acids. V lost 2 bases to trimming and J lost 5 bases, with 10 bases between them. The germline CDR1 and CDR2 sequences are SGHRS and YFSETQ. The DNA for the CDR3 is TGCGCCAGCAGCTTAGGTAGGGGCAATGAAAAACTGTTTTTT. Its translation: CASSLGRGNEKLFF.

The CDR3 region has the DNA TGTGCCAGCAGTTACCTGTATAGCAATCAGCCCCAGCATTTT. Translating it yields CASSYLYSNQPQHF. The chain carries TRBV6-6 and TRBJ1-5; D is undetermined. The CDR3 extends over 14 amino acids. V gave up 2 bases and J gave up 0 bases, with 5 bases separating them. CDR1 and CDR2 (germline): MNHNY, SVGAGI (reference sequence).

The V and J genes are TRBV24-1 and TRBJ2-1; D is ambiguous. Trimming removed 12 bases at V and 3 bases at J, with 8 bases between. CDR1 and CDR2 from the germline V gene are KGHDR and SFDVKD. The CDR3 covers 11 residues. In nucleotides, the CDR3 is TGTGCCTCCGCGAACTACAATGAGCAGTTCTTC. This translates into CASANYNEQFF.

CDR3 protein: CASSLAGGVGTETQYF. CDR3 DNA: TGTGCCAGCAGCTTAGCCGGGGGGGTCGGTACAGAGACCCAGTACTTC. The J gene is TRBJ2-5, the V gene TRBV7-8; 8 bases align to TRBD2. Germline CDR1 and CDR2: SGHVS and FQNEAQ. The J segment lost 4 bases and the V segment lost 0 bases, leaving 7 bases of the junction unmatched. CDR3 length: 16 amino acids. Together with reference TRBV7-8 and TRBJ2-5, the CDR3 gives the full variable domain: GAGVSQSPRYKVAKRGQDVALRCDPISGHVSLFWYQQALGQGPEFLTYFQNEAQLDKSGLPSDRFFAERPEGSVSTLKIQRTQQEDSAVYLCASSLAGGVGTETQYFGPGTRLLVL.

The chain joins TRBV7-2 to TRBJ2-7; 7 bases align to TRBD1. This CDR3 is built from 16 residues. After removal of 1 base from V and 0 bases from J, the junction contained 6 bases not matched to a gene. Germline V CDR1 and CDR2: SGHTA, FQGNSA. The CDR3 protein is CASSLDGQEISYEQYF. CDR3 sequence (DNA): TGTGCCAGCAGCTTAGACGGACAGGAGATCTCCTACGAGCAGTACTTC.

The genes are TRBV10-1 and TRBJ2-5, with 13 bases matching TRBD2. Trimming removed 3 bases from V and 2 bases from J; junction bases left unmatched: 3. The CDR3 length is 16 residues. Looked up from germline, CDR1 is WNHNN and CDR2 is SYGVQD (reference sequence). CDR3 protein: CASSDATSGGQETQYF. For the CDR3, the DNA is TGCGCCAGCAGTGATGCGACTAGCGGGGGGCAAGAGACCCAGTACTTC.

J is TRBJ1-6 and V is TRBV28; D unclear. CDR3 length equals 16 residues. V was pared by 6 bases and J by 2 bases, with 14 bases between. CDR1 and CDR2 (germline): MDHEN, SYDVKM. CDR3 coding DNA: TGTGCCAGCAGGTCTTTGGAGGTCCCCTATAATTCACCCCTCCACTTT. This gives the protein CASRSLEVPYNSPLHF.

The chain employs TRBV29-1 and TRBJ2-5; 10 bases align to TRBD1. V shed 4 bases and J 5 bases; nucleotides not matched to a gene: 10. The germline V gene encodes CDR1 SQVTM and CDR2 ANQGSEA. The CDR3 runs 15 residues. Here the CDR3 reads CSVAGTGARGETQYF. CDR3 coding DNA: TGCAGCGTTGCCGGGACAGGGGCCCGGGGGGAGACCCAGTACTTC.

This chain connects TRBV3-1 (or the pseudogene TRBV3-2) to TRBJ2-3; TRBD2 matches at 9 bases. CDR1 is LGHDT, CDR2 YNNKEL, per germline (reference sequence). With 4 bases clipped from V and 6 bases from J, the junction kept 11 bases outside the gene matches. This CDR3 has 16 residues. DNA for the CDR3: TGTGCCAGCAGCCCCCAGAAAGCGGGGGGAAGTGATACGCAGTATTTT. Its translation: CASSPQKAGGSDTQYF.

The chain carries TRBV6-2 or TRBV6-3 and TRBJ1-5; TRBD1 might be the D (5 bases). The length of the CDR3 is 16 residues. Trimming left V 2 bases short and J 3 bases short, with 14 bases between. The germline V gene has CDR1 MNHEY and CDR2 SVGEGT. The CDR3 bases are TGTGCCAGCAGTTACCCCAAAGGACACATCAATCAGCCCCAGCATTTT. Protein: CASSYPKGHINQPQHF.

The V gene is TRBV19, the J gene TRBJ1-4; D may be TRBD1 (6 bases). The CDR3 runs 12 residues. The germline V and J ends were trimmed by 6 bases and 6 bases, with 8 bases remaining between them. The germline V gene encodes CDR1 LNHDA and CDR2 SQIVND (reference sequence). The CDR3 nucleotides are TGTGCCAGTAGGGACAGAGATGAAAAACTGTTTTTT. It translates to CASRDRDEKLFF.

The CDR3 bases are TGTGCCACTCACTCCGGGACAGGGATGGTGGAGACCCAGTACTTC. Protein sequence: CATHSGTGMVETQYF. The V call is TRBV19, the J call TRBJ2-5, with TRBD1 matching 9 bases. Unmatched junction bases numbered 14, after V lost 10 bases and J lost 5 bases. Per the germline V gene, CDR1 is LNHDA and CDR2 is SQIVND (reference sequence). The CDR3 is 15 amino acids.

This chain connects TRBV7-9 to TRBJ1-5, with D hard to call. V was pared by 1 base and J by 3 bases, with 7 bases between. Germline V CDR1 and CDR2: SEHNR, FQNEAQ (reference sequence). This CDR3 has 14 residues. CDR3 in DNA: TGTGCCAGCAGCTTAGGAAGCCACAATCAGCCCCAGCATTTT. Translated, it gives CASSLGSHNQPQHF.

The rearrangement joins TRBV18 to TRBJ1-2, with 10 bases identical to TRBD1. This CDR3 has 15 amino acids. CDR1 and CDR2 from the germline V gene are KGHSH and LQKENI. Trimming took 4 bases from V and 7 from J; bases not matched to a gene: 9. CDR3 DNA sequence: TGTGCCAGCTCACTGATGGACAGGGGGTACGGTGGCTACACCTTC. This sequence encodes CASSLMDRGYGGYTF.

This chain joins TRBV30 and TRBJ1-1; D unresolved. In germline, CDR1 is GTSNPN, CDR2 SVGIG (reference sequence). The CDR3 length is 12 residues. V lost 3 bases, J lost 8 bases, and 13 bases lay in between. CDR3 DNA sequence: TGTGCCTGGAGCCATACCTTTGGCGAAGCTTTCTTT. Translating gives CAWSHTFGEAFF.

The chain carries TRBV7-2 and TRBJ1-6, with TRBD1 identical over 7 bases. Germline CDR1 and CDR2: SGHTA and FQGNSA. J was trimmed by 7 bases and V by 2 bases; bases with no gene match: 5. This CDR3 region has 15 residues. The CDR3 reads CASSLSQGVNSPLHF. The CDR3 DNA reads TGTGCCAGCAGCTTAAGTCAGGGGGTGAATTCACCCCTCCACTTT.

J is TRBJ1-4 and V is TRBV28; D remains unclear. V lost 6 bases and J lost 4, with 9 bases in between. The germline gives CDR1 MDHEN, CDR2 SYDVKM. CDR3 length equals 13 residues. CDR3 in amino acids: CASRPSGNEKLFF. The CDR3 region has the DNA TGTGCCAGCAGGCCTAGTGGTAATGAAAAACTGTTTTTT.

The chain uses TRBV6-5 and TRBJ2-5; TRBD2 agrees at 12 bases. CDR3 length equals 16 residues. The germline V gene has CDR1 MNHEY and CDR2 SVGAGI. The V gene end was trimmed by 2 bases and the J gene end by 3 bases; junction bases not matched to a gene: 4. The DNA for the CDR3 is TGTGCCAGCAGTTACACTAGCGGGGGGTCTAAAGAGACCCAGTACTTC. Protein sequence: CASSYTSGGSKETQYF.

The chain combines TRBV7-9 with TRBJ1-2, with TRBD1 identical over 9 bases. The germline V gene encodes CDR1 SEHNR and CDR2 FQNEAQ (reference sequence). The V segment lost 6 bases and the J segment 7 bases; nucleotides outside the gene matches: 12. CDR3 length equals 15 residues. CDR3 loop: CASSHARDRVSGYTF. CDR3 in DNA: TGTGCCAGCAGTCACGCCCGGGACAGGGTCTCTGGCTACACCTTC. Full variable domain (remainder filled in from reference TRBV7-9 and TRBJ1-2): DTGVSQNPRHKITKRGQNVTFRCDPISEHNRLYWYRQTLGQGPEFLTYFQNEAQLEKSRLLSDRFSAERPKGSFSTLEIQRTEQGDSAMYLCASSHARDRVSGYTFGSGTRLTVV.

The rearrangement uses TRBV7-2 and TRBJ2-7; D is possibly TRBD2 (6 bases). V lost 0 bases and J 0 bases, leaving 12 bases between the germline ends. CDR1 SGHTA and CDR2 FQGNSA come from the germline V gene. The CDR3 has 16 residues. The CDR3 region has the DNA TGTGCCAGCAGCTTAGCTCCAACTAGCCCCTCCTACGAGCAGTACTTC. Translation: CASSLAPTSPSYEQYF.

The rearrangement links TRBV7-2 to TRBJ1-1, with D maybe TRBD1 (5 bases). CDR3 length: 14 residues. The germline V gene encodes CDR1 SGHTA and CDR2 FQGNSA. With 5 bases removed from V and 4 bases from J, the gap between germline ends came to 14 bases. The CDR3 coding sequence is TGTGCCAGCAGCCAGTCGATCGGGGGCACTGAAGCTTTCTTT. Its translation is CASSQSIGGTEAFF. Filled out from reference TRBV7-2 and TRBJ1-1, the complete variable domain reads GAGVSQSPSNKVTEKGKDVELRCDPISGHTALYWYRQSLGQGLEFLIYFQGNSAPDKSGLPSDRFSAERTGGSVSTLTIQRTQQEDSAVYLCASSQSIGGTEAFFGQGTRLTVV.

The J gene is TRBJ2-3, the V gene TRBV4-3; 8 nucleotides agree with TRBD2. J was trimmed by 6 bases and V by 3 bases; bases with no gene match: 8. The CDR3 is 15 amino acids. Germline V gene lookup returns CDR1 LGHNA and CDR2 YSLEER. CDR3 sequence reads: CASSHSGAPEDTQYF. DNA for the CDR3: TGCGCCAGCAGCCATAGCGGGGCCCCCGAGGATACGCAGTATTTT.

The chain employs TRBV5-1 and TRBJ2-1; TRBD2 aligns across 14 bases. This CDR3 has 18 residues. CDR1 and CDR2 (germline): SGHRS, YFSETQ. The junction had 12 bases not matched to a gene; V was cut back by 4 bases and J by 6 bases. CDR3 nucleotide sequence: TGCGCCAGCAGCGCGTTGACTAGCGGGGGGGCCAGTGGCAATGAGCAGTTCTTC. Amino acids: CASSALTSGGASGNEQFF.

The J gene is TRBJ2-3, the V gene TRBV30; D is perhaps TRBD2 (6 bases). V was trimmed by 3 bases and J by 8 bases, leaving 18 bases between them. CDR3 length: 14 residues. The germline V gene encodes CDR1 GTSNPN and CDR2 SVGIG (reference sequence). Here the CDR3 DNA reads TGTGCCTGGAGATTAACCGGGACTCTCGGTACGCAGTATTTT. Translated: CAWRLTGTLGTQYF. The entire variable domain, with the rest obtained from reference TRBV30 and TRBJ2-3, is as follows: SQTIHQWPATLVQPVGSPLSLECTVEGTSNPNLYWYRQAAGRGLQLLFYSVGIGQISSEVPQNLSASRPQDRQFILSSKKLLLSDSGFYLCAWRLTGTLGTQYFGPGTRLTVL.